This paragraph covers one T cell receptor beta chain sequence. Its antigen is not known. This entry is derived from a study of cytomegalovirus exposure and HLA in healthy donors. Germline V gene data show CDR1 as SEHNR and CDR2 as FQNEAQ (reference sequence). With 4 bases clipped from V and 1 base from J, the junction kept 7 bases outside the gene matches. CDR3 length equals 16 residues. Study outcomes and limitations: Later analysis placed DRB1 highest and HLA-C lowest in TCR association rates, which differed by HLA locus. By a later analysis, the bulk of CMV-associated TCR beta chains appeared HLA-restricted. An Asian-associated ancestry cluster reportedly showed fewer N-insertions than the approximately 690-donor mean in a later analysis. Solely CMV serostatus was available to characterize immune exposure.

With 60 Vbeta and 13 Jbeta primers, the PCR was carried out. Sequenced by immunoSEQ multiplex PCR; TCRdb stores in-frame clones only, minus some. Here the sample spans about 120,000 clones, 82% being singletons. The material sequenced was PBMCs. V is TRBV7-9 and J is TRBJ2-4; 7 positions agree with TRBD1. The clonotype comes from a woman aged 18-29 years in good health and CMV-seronegative. CDR3 region: CASSSGPQGAKNIQYF. The DNA of the CDR3 is TGTGCCAGCAGCTCTGGACCACAGGGGGCCAAAAACATTCAGTACTTC.